The T cell receptor beta chain under discussion was sequenced for a study of CD8 T cells in ankylosing spondylitis. Study observations and caveats: Reports say disease-linked clones showed up significantly more in matched ankylosing spondylitis synovial fluid. A motif in TCR beta, a set of roughly 8 highly homologous variants, appeared characteristic of ankylosing spondylitis blood. As for the disease-linked clones, they showed a CD8+ phenotype and occurred at relatively low frequencies in peripheral blood.

This clonotype was found many times. What it recognizes is unknown. The TCR beta libraries were generated through quantitative 5'-RACE incorporating molecular barcodes. One entry per CDR3 protein, called by TCRdb with MiXCR from the 5' RACE reads. The sample has around 300,000 distinct CDR3 sequences, 11% seen once. This sequence was found in a female donor with ankylosing spondylitis or in good health (not recorded which). Material: blood, either unsorted or a sorted T cell fraction (not recorded which).

CDR3 residues: CASSSEGNYGYTF. The CDR3 nucleotides read TGCGCCAGCAGCTCGGAGGGGAATTATGGCTACACCTTC. This chain joins TRBV5-1 and TRBJ1-2, with a weak D call TRBD1 (5 bases). Looked up from germline, CDR1 is SGHRS and CDR2 is YFSETQ. V dropped 3 bases and J dropped 5 bases, with 11 bases sitting between them. The length of the CDR3 is 13 residues.